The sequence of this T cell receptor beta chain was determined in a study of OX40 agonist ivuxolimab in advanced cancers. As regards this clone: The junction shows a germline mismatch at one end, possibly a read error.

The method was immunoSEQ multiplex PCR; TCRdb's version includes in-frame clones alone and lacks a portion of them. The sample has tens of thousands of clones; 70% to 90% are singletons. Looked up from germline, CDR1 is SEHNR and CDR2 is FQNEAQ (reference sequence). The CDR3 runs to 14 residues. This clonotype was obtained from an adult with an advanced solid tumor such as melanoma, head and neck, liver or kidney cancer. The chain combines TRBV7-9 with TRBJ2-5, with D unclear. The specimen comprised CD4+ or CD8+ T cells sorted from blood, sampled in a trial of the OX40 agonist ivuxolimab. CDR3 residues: CASSLVAGEDTQYF. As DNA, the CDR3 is TGTGCCAGCAGCTTAGTGGCAGGTGAAGATACCCAGTACTTC.